This is a list of T cell receptor beta chains from one sample in a study of shared clonotypes between healthy human individuals. Sequencing used immunoSEQ multiplex PCR; TCRdb keeps in-frame clones, though not all of them. In the table there are millions of clones, approximately 94% of which are singletons. Sequenced sample: naive CD4+ T cells sorted from blood. The source of these receptors is a man aged 18 to 29 in good health. CDR3s include the opening cysteine and the closing phenylalanine or tryptophan. Each record gives: J gene, V gene, D gene, clone size, CDR3 protein, CDR3 DNA. D genes are given only for firm matches. Clone size is stated in some rows and not others, as once, few, many or a class when expanded.

TRBJ1-2,TRBV9,-,-,CASSVDPATRDGYTF,TGTGCCAGCAGCGTAGATCCAGCCACCCGGGATGGCTACACCTTC
TRBJ2-7,TRBV5-1,TRBD1,-,CASSPTGGSYEQYF,TGCGCCAGCAGCCCGACAGGGGGCTCCTACGAGCAGTACTTC
TRBJ1-2,TRBV5-1,-,-,CASSLQQSGVPTYGYTF,TGCGCCAGCAGCTTGCAGCAATCAGGGGTTCCCACCTATGGCTACACCTTC
TRBJ2-3,TRBV28,TRBD2,-,CASSSSSGHTDTQYF,TGTGCCAGCAGTTCCTCTAGCGGGCACACAGATACGCAGTATTTT
TRBJ1-3,TRBV6-1,-,once,CASSEAQGIGGNTIYF,TGTGCCAGCAGTGAAGCGCAAGGGATAGGGGGAAACACCATATATTTT
TRBJ1-5,TRBV30,TRBD1,few,CAWSGQGASPQHF,TGTGCCTGGAGTGGACAGGGGGCCTCGCCCCAGCATTTT
TRBJ1-1,TRBV2,-,-,CASSVDGNTEAFF,TGTGCCAGCAGTGTGGACGGGAACACTGAAGCTTTCTTT
TRBJ1-6,TRBV7-9,-,-,CASSLGTNSPLHF,TGTGCCAGCAGCTTAGGAACGAATTCACCCCTCCACTTT
TRBJ1-5,TRBV30,-,-,CAWSPTNQPQHF,TGTGCCTGGAGCCCGACCAATCAGCCCCAGCATTTT
TRBJ2-7,TRBV5-1,TRBD1,-,CASCRDSTYEQYF,TGCGCCAGCTGCCGGGACAGTACGTACGAGCAGTACTTC
TRBJ2-2,TRBV5-1,TRBD2,-,CASSRTSENGPGELFF,TGCGCCAGCAGCAGAACTAGCGAGAACGGCCCCGGGGAGCTGTTTTTT
TRBJ2-3,TRBV6-1,-,-,CASNLLAEPRDTQYF,TGTGCCAGCAACCTGTTAGCTGAGCCTCGGGATACGCAGTATTTT
TRBJ2-1,TRBV7-9,TRBD2,-,CASSPLGSGGADYEQFF,TGTGCCAGCAGCCCCCTGGGGTCCGGGGGGGCCGACTATGAGCAGTTCTTC
TRBJ2-3,TRBV21-1,-,-,CASSPRRGTDTQYF,TGTGCCAGCAGCCCGCGGAGAGGCACAGATACGCAGTATTTT
TRBJ2-1,TRBV5-4,-,-,CASSLGAGSYNEQFF,TGTGCCAGCAGCTTGGGCGCAGGTTCCTACAATGAGCAGTTCTTC
TRBJ2-7,TRBV7-9,-,-,CASSLTAGQAYEQYF,TGTGCCAGCAGCTTAACAGCGGGACAAGCCTACGAGCAGTACTTC
TRBJ1-5,TRBV19,-,-,CASIGQNSNQPQHF,TGTGCCAGTATAGGACAGAATAGCAATCAGCCCCAGCATTTT
TRBJ2-7,TRBV18,-,-,CASSPYSYEQYF,TGTGCCAGCTCACCATACTCCTACGAGCAGTACTTC
TRBJ2-7,TRBV13,TRBD1,-,CASSFPGTANYEQYF,TGTGCCAGCAGCTTCCCCGGGACAGCAAACTACGAGCAGTACTTC
TRBJ2-7,TRBV4-3,-,-,CASSQEPGLNYEQYF,TGCGCCAGCAGCCAGGAACCGGGGCTAAACTACGAGCAGTACTTC
TRBJ1-6,TRBV2,-,-,CASSRDGYNSPLHF,TGTGCCAGCAGTCGGGACGGTTATAATTCACCCCTCCACTTT
TRBJ2-3,TRBV10-1,TRBD2,-,CASSTGLAGGTDTQYF,TGCGCCAGCAGTACCGGACTAGCGGGAGGCACAGATACGCAGTATTTT
TRBJ2-7,TRBV10-1,-,few,CASSEGQYEQYF,TGCGCCAGCAGTGAGGGCCAGTACGAGCAGTACTTC
TRBJ2-7,TRBV10-3,-,once,CAITPDPVAYEQYF,TGTGCCATCACTCCGGATCCGGTTGCCTACGAGCAGTACTTC
TRBJ2-7,TRBV6-1,-,-,CASCWGSSYEQYF,TGTGCCAGCTGTTGGGGGTCCTCCTACGAGCAGTACTTC
TRBJ1-5,TRBV19,-,-,CASSIIGLGDQPQHF,TGTGCCAGTAGTATAATCGGGCTAGGGGATCAGCCCCAGCATTTT
TRBJ2-1,TRBV7-8,-,-,CASRVGGSYNEQFF,TGTGCCAGCAGGGTGGGGGGCTCCTACAATGAGCAGTTCTTC
TRBJ2-1,TRBV28,TRBD2,-,CASNLGLAGADEQFF,TGTGCCAGCAACCTAGGCCTAGCGGGGGCCGATGAGCAGTTCTTC
TRBJ1-2,TRBV7-9,TRBD1,-,CASSLDLHRQGVNYGYTF,TGTGCCAGCAGCTTAGATTTGCATCGTCAGGGGGTTAACTATGGCTACACCTTC
TRBJ2-4,TRBV2,TRBD2,-,CASSLLAVGIQYF,TGTGCCAGCAGTTTACTAGCGGTGGGCATTCAGTACTTC
TRBJ2-2,TRBV30,TRBD2,-,CAWSVGGGLSGELFF,TGTGCCTGGAGTGTGGGGGGAGGGCTCTCCGGGGAGCTGTTTTTT
TRBJ2-7,TRBV25-1,-,-,CASSEGTTNYEQYF,TGTGCCAGCAGTGAAGGGACAACCAACTACGAGCAGTACTTC
TRBJ2-4,TRBV2,-,-,CASSAPPVIDF,TGTGCCAGCAGTGCCCCCCCAGTTATCGACTTC
TRBJ2-3,TRBV7-9,TRBD2,-,CASSQNVRTSGATDTQYF,TGTGCCAGCAGCCAAAATGTACGGACTAGCGGGGCCACAGATACGCAGTATTTT
TRBJ1-6,TRBV6-1,TRBD1,-,CASSEQQGFGSPLHF,TGTGCCAGCAGTGAACAACAGGGGTTCGGGTCACCCCTCCACTTT
TRBJ2-3,TRBV5-1,TRBD2,-,CASSLSPSGASTDTQYF,TGCGCCAGCAGCTTATCGCCTAGCGGTGCTAGCACAGATACGCAGTATTTT
TRBJ1-5,TRBV19,-,-,CASSLGVGNQPQHF,TGTGCCAGTTCCCTAGGGGTCGGCAATCAGCCCCAGCATTTT
TRBJ2-1,TRBV5-1,TRBD2,-,CASSLTSGTSEQFF,TGCGCCAGCAGCTTGACCAGCGGGACCAGTGAGCAGTTCTTC
TRBJ1-1,TRBV27,TRBD1,-,CASRRGQGRRAFF,TGTGCCAGCAGGCGAGGACAGGGGAGGCGAGCTTTCTTT
TRBJ2-7,TRBV27,-,-,CASSTSYEQYF,TGTGCCAGCAGTACCTCTTACGAGCAGTACTTC
TRBJ2-7,TRBV5-5,-,-,CASSLHTRVVGDRYF,TGTGCCAGCAGCTTACATACCAGGGTAGTGGGGGATCGGTACTTC
TRBJ2-2,TRBV7-2,-,-,CASSHDTGPRELFF,TGTGCCAGCAGCCATGACACAGGGCCCAGGGAGCTGTTTTTT